The 28 T cell receptor beta chains in this list originate from one sample, sequenced in a study of blood T cell repertoires in COVID-19. This table comes from immunoSEQ multiplex PCR, and its TCRdb copy is limited to in-frame clones, with some not included. Of around 180,000 clones listed, roughly three quarters are singletons. The sequencing sample was made of peripheral blood. These receptors all stem from a woman aged 80 or over with COVID-19, enrolled during active disease.

This clone has just a few counts. This rearrangement joins TRBV5-1 to TRBJ1-1; tentative D call: TRBD1 (5 bases). Germline CDR1 and CDR2: SGHRS and YFSETQ. The CDR3 loop spans 15 amino acids. V lost 2 bases, J lost 4 bases, and 15 bases lay in between. The CDR3 coding sequence is TGCGCCAGCAGCTTAGGGCAGGGATGGCTCACTGAAGCTTTCTTT. Amino acids: CASSLGQGWLTEAFF.

The genes are TRBV19 and TRBJ1-4; D ambiguous. Trimming left V 1 base short and J 1 base short, with 16 bases between. The CDR3 is made up of 18 amino acids. Germline assignment: CDR1 LNHDA and CDR2 SQIVND (reference sequence). The CDR3 DNA follows: TGTGCCAGTAGTATAGCGGCCGGGGTAGGAGAAACTAATGAAAAACTGTTTTTT. It yields the protein CASSIAAGVGETNEKLFF.

J is TRBJ1-1 and V is TRBV2, with a weak D call TRBD1 (5 bases). The germline V and J ends were trimmed by 0 bases and 8 bases, with 16 bases remaining between them. This CDR3 comprises 15 residues. CDR1 is SNHLY, CDR2 FYNNEI, per germline. The CDR3 loop is CASSEANQERGEAFF. The CDR3 nucleotides read TGTGCCAGCAGTGAAGCTAACCAGGAAAGGGGCGAAGCTTTCTTT. Together with reference TRBV2 and TRBJ1-1, the CDR3 gives the full variable domain: EPEVTQTPSHQVTQMGQEVILRCVPISNHLYFYWYRQILGQKVEFLVSFYNNEISEKSEIFDDQFSVERPDGSNFTLKIRSTKLEDSAMYFCASSEANQERGEAFFGQGTRLTVV.

This chain joins TRBV11-3 and TRBJ2-1; 8 bases fit TRBD2. Looked up from germline, CDR1 is SGHNT and CDR2 is YENEEA. J lost 5 bases, V lost 0 bases, and 6 bases had no gene match. The CDR3 spans 16 residues. CDR3 amino acids: CASSLDGRGGNNEQFF. The CDR3 DNA reads TGTGCCAGCAGCTTAGATGGACGGGGGGGAAACAATGAGCAGTTCTTC.

V usage is TRBV7-2 and J usage is TRBJ2-1, with D tentatively TRBD2 (6 bases). The V end lost 5 bases, the J end lost 5 bases, and 16 bases lay between the germline ends. Germline CDR1 and CDR2: SGHTA and FQGNSA. The CDR3 runs 15 residues. The CDR3 DNA is TGTGCCAGCAGCCCCTTCGCGGGACTCGACAATGAGCAGTTCTTC. Translated: CASSPFAGLDNEQFF.

The genes are TRBV24-1 and TRBJ2-3; 8 bases are a match to TRBD1. Germline CDR1 and CDR2: KGHDR and SFDVKD. The CDR3 spans 15 residues. The V gene end was trimmed by 7 bases and the J gene end by 0 bases; junction bases not matched to a gene: 5. The CDR3 coding sequence is TGTGCCACCAGCGAGAGGACAGGGAGCACAGATACGCAGTATTTT. This codes for CATSERTGSTDTQYF.

This chain joins TRBV6-6 and TRBJ2-1, with D possibly matching TRBD2 (5 bases). The CDR3 has 14 residues. Germline V gene sequence: CDR1 MNHNY, CDR2 SVGAGI (reference sequence). V gave up 4 bases and J gave up 9 bases, with 16 bases separating them. CDR3 sequence (DNA): TGTGCCAGCAGTTCGGGGTTAAGGACCTCTGAGCAGTTCTTC. This gives the protein CASSSGLRTSEQFF.

The rearrangement links TRBV5-4 to TRBJ2-5, with 7 bases aligning to TRBD1. The V gene's germline CDR1 is SGHNT and CDR2 YYREEE (reference sequence). The CDR3 spans 13 residues. Losses at the gene ends were 4 bases for V and 4 bases for J; bases not matched to a gene: 4. In nucleotides, the CDR3 is TGTGCCAGCAGCCAGACAGGGATAGAGACCCAGTACTTC. Residues: CASSQTGIETQYF.

This clone was counted only a few times. The V call is TRBV6-4, the J call TRBJ1-2, with 7 positions matching TRBD1. Looked up from germline, CDR1 is MRHNA and CDR2 is SNTAGT. Trimming at V came to 2 bases and at J to 4 bases, leaving 4 bases not matched to a gene. This CDR3 contains 14 residues. The CDR3 region is CASSDTGTAYGYTF. CDR3 coding DNA: TGTGCCAGCAGTGACACCGGGACAGCCTATGGCTACACCTTC.

This chain joins TRBV3-1 (or the pseudogene TRBV3-2) and TRBJ1-4, with D hard to call. The V end was cut by 5 bases, the J end by 8 bases, with 15 bases between. CDR1 LGHDT and CDR2 YNNKEL come from the germline V gene (reference sequence). The CDR3 has 14 residues. CDR3 DNA sequence: TGTGCCAGCAGCTCTCGCCCTGAGAAAGAAAAACTGTTTTTT. Its protein product is CASSSRPEKEKLFF.

The rearrangement uses TRBV19 and TRBJ1-5; no definite D call. The CDR3 covers 14 residues. The V end lost 5 bases, the J end lost 6 bases, and 14 bases lay between the germline ends. From germline, CDR1 is LNHDA and CDR2 SQIVND (reference sequence). The CDR3 DNA is TGTGCCAGTAGTCCCCGGGGATTAGCTCAGCCCCAGCATTTT. Its translation: CASSPRGLAQPQHF.

This clone is a singleton in its sample. The gene calls are TRBV7-2 and TRBJ1-5, with D possibly TRBD1 on 5 matching bases. There are 15 residues in the CDR3. Germline loops: CDR1 SGHTA, CDR2 FQGNSA. V was clipped by 4 bases and J by 9 bases, with 19 bases between them. This CDR3 reads CASSYRAGVRGPQHF. In DNA form, the CDR3 reads TGTGCCAGCAGCTACCGCGCGGGGGTTCGTGGGCCCCAGCATTTT.

The chain links TRBV10-3 to TRBJ2-1; TRBD2 matches at 10 bases. Trimming cost V 0 bases and J 10 bases; bases outside gene matches: 12. The CDR3 has 17 residues. Germline-derived CDR1 and CDR2 are ENHRY and SYGVKD. CDR3 sequence reads: CAISESSGGARYVEQFF. The CDR3 region has the DNA TGTGCCATCAGTGAGTCGAGCGGGGGGGCTAGGTATGTCGAGCAGTTCTTC.

The sample holds one count of this clone. The CDR3 reads CARGQASTDTQYF. CDR3 bases: TGTGCCAGAGGACAGGCGAGCACAGATACGCAGTATTTT. The chain couples TRBV2 to TRBJ2-3; 7 bases line up with TRBD1. The V segment lost 9 bases and the J segment 0 bases; nucleotides outside the gene matches: 3. The CDR3 sequence is 13 residues long. The germline gives CDR1 SNHLY, CDR2 FYNNEI.

The V and J genes are TRBV5-6 and TRBJ1-1; D remains ambiguous. V was trimmed by 2 bases and J by 1 base, leaving 3 bases between them. The germline V gene encodes CDR1 SGHDT and CDR2 YYEEEE. The CDR3 is 12 residues long. DNA of the CDR3: TGTGCCAGCAGCTTCGGGAACACTGAAGCTTTCTTT. Its translation: CASSFGNTEAFF.

This clone appeared a few times. The V and J genes are TRBV5-4 and TRBJ1-1; D might be TRBD1 (6 bases). V lost 4 bases and J lost 4, with 14 bases in between. The CDR3 contains 14 residues. The germline V gene encodes CDR1 SGHNT and CDR2 YYREEE (reference sequence). The CDR3: CASSGTRGSTEAFF. The CDR3 DNA is TGTGCCAGCAGCGGGACCAGGGGTTCCACTGAAGCTTTCTTT.

This clone was picked up one time. The chain uses TRBV6-5 and TRBJ1-1; no reliable D call. The CDR3 covers 13 residues. The germline V gene encodes CDR1 MNHEY and CDR2 SVGAGI. Trimming removed 6 bases at V and 0 bases at J, with 8 bases between. CDR3 amino acids: CASSPQVNTEAFF. As DNA, the CDR3 is TGTGCCAGCAGCCCCCAGGTGAACACTGAAGCTTTCTTT.

This clone has just one count. The rearrangement joins TRBV29-1 to TRBJ2-5, with a possible D match to TRBD2 (6 bases). V was pared by 4 bases and J by 5 bases, with 14 bases between. The CDR3 loop spans 13 amino acids. CDR1 and CDR2 (germline): SQVTM, ANQGSEA. CDR3 DNA: TGCAGCGTTGTTCGGGGGATGGAGGAGACCCAGTACTTC. This encodes CSVVRGMEETQYF.

The chain has TRBV5-5 and TRBJ1-1; D might be TRBD1 (5 bases). V shed 1 base and J shed 1 base, with 8 bases lying between them. Germline V lookup: CDR1 SGHKS, CDR2 YYEKEE (reference sequence). The CDR3 extends over 14 amino acids. CDR3 amino acids: CASSLRQGNTEAFF. The CDR3 DNA reads TGTGCCAGCAGCTTGAGGCAGGGGAACACTGAAGCTTTCTTT.

J is TRBJ1-6 and V is TRBV19; D uncertain. This CDR3 region has 14 residues. In germline, CDR1 is LNHDA, CDR2 SQIVND (reference sequence). The germline V and J ends were trimmed by 5 bases and 7 bases, with 12 bases remaining between them. CDR3 loop: CASSPGVANSPLHF. CDR3 DNA: TGTGCCAGTAGTCCAGGTGTGGCAAATTCACCCCTCCACTTT.

This sequence joins TRBV15 and TRBJ2-7; 11 bases are a match to TRBD2. The CDR3 consists of 15 residues. Trimming cost V 0 bases and J 5 bases; bases outside gene matches: 3. The germline V gene has CDR1 LNHNV and CDR2 YYDKDF (reference sequence). The CDR3 coding sequence is TGTGCCACCAGCAGAGAAACTAGCGGGAGAAACGAGCAGTACTTC. Protein: CATSRETSGRNEQYF.

This chain joins TRBV7-3 and TRBJ1-6, with D possibly TRBD1 on 6 matching bases. This CDR3 contains 14 residues. Trimming shortened V by 4 bases and J by 7 bases, and 11 bases separated the two germline ends. In germline, CDR1 is SGHTA, CDR2 FQGTGA. This CDR3 is CASSSQGPNSPLHF. DNA of the CDR3: TGTGCCAGCAGCTCCCAGGGGCCCAATTCACCCCTCCACTTT.

The chain links TRBV3-1 (or the pseudogene TRBV3-2) to TRBJ1-2; D ambiguous. V was shortened by 0 bases and J by 4 bases, with 15 bases between the two germline ends. Germline V gene sequence: CDR1 LGHDT, CDR2 YNNKEL (reference sequence). This CDR3 has 16 amino acids. CDR3 bases: TGTGCCAGCAGCCAAGATGAGGGCCACGCAGGCTATGGCTACACCTTC. It yields the protein CASSQDEGHAGYGYTF.

The chain has TRBV7-2 and TRBJ2-7, with D tentatively TRBD1 (7 bases). CDR1 is SGHTA and CDR2 is FQGNSA in the germline V gene. The CDR3 is made up of 13 amino acids. Trimming pared 5 bases from V and 4 bases from J, leaving 12 bases between. CDR3 nucleotide sequence: TGTGCCAGCAGCCAACAGGGGACTTACGAGCAGTACTTC. Protein sequence: CASSQQGTYEQYF.

The gene calls are TRBV24-1 and TRBJ2-3; 12 nucleotides agree with TRBD2. Germline V gene data show CDR1 as KGHDR and CDR2 as SFDVKD. The V gene end was trimmed by 3 bases and the J gene end by 2 bases; junction bases not matched to a gene: 17. The CDR3 has 21 residues. Here the CDR3 DNA reads TGTGCCACCAGTGATGGCACAGGGACTAGCGGGTTAGGCGAAATCACAGATACGCAGTATTTT. It is translated as CATSDGTGTSGLGEITDTQYF.

The CDR3 protein is CASKANEGTGELFF. The DNA of the CDR3 is TGCGCCAGCAAGGCTAATGAGGGAACCGGGGAGCTGTTTTTT. This chain joins TRBV4-1 and TRBJ2-2; D is possibly TRBD2 (5 bases). Germline V gene data show CDR1 as MGHRA and CDR2 as YSYEKL. V dropped 7 bases and J dropped 5 bases, with 14 bases sitting between them. This CDR3 has 14 residues.

This chain joins TRBV9 and TRBJ2-1, with D tentatively TRBD2 (5 bases). With 0 bases removed from V and 0 bases from J, the gap between germline ends came to 13 bases. Germline V CDR1 and CDR2: SGDLS, YYNGEE. The CDR3 is 17 residues long. Here the CDR3 reads CASSVGGAPSSYNEQFF. The CDR3 DNA follows: TGTGCCAGCAGCGTAGGGGGAGCCCCGAGCTCCTACAATGAGCAGTTCTTC.

V usage is TRBV9 and J usage is TRBJ2-1; D is possibly TRBD1 (5 bases). This CDR3 has 13 amino acids. The germline V gene has CDR1 SGDLS and CDR2 YYNGEE. With 3 bases removed from V and 4 bases from J, the gap between germline ends came to 8 bases. CDR3 nucleotides: TGTGCCAGCAGCGCGACAGATTACAATGAGCAGTTCTTC. This gives the protein CASSATDYNEQFF.